A selection of T cell receptor beta chains follows, all from one sample in a study of T cell responses to AZD1222 COVID-19 vaccine. Measured with immunoSEQ multiplex PCR; TCRdb has only the in-frame clones, and not every one. The sample gives approximately 89,000 clones, about 86% of which show up once; approximately 5.6% is in the top ten. Sequenced here: peripheral blood, sampled 28 days after the second AZD1222 dose. The receptors come from an adult who received the AZD1222 COVID-19 vaccine. The conserved cysteine and the conserved F or W are not part of the CDR3 here.

V gene,J gene,CDR3 protein
TRBV16,TRBJ2-3,ASSQSGLAGNTQY
TRBV5-1,TRBJ2-2,ASRGPDRGRPGELF
TRBV28,TRBJ1-6,ASSQNSPLH
TRBV5-6,TRBJ1-4,ASSGGTGEKLF
TRBV5-5,TRBJ1-2,ASSAKQGIDDYGYT
TRBV19,TRBJ1-5,ASRTPTGNQPQH
TRBV10-3,TRBJ1-3,AIRPTGSGAGNTIY
TRBV4-3,TRBJ2-5,ASSQDRGGEGFETQY
TRBV10-1,TRBJ2-1,ASSASGGPYNEQF
TRBV5-5,TRBJ2-7,ASSLRGDFREQY
TRBV13,TRBJ2-7,ASSLEGDGYEQY
TRBV5-1,TRBJ2-4,ASSLDPWGKNIQY
TRBV3-1/TRBV3-2,TRBJ1-5,ASGQGNQPQH
TRBV5-6,TRBJ2-7,ASSFNPGWKVEQY
TRBV18,TRBJ2-7,ASSPRLAGIYEQY
TRBV27,TRBJ1-1,ASSTRGTGAMNTEAF
TRBV7-2,TRBJ2-7,ASSFPGTNEQY
TRBV6-1,TRBJ1-5,ASSDGQGKPQH
TRBV7-2,TRBJ2-5,ASSLVLRALVTQY
TRBV12-1,TRBJ2-7,ASSFGDGQRPGKGDEQY
TRBV4-1,TRBJ1-1,ASSQDEQAKAF
TRBV30,TRBJ1-2,AWGPPGGYGYT
TRBV5-8,TRBJ1-5,ASSLAQRSAQH
TRBV7-9,TRBJ2-1,ASSPEPGLAGFEQF
TRBV5-1,TRBJ2-2,ASTSRGGSDTGELF
TRBV5-1,TRBJ1-2,ASSPGQSGNYGYT
TRBV12-5,TRBJ2-2,ASGLGFGELF
TRBV18,TRBJ1-1,ATSPNLQGGRTEAF
TRBV7-9,TRBJ1-1,ASKGTGANTEAF
TRBV9,TRBJ2-3,ASSSLRKASGGATDTQY
TRBV28,TRBJ1-3,ASSGRSSGNTIY
TRBV7-3,TRBJ2-1,ASSLRVLNNEQF
TRBV7-9,TRBJ2-5,ASNRMELETQY
TRBV2,TRBJ1-4,ASSVGEKLF
TRBV7-9,TRBJ2-1,ASSLPSGNEQF
TRBV27,TRBJ2-3,ASSLAGTLWIPSTDTQY
TRBV28,TRBJ2-2,ASSGSGTSGLTGELF
TRBV10-3,TRBJ2-5,AISGRGEETQY
TRBV19,TRBJ1-1,ASRSSNYGTEAF
TRBV12-3/TRBV12-4,TRBJ2-3,ASSRTATQY
TRBV11-3,TRBJ2-3,ASSSQRDGGDTQY
TRBV29-1,TRBJ1-3,SVVSSGTSGNTIY